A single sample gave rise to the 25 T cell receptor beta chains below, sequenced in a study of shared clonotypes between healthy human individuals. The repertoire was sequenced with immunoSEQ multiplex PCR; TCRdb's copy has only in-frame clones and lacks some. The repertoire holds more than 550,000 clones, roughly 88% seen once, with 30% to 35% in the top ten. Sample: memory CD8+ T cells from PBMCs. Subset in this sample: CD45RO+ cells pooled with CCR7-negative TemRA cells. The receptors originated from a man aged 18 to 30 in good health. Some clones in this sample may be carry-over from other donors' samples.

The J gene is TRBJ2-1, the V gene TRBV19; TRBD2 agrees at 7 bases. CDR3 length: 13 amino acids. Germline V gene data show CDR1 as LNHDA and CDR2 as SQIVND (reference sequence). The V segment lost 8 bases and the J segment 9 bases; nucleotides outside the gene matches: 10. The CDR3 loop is CASCWSGGGEQFF. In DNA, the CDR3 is TGTGCCAGTTGTTGGTCGGGGGGAGGTGAGCAGTTCTTC.

CDR3 protein: CASSLGSGRGRSEQYF. The DNA for the CDR3 is TGTGCCAGCAGCTTAGGATCAGGCAGGGGTCGCTCCGAGCAGTACTTC. V usage is TRBV11-2 and J usage is TRBJ2-7, with a weak D call TRBD1 (6 bases). V dropped 1 base and J dropped 6 bases, with 19 bases sitting between them. The CDR3 runs to 16 residues. In germline, CDR1 is SGHAT, CDR2 FQNNGV.

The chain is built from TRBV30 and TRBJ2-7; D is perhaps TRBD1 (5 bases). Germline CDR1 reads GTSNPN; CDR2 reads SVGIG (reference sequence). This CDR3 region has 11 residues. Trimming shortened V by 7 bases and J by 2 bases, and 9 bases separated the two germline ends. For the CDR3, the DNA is TGTGCCTCGACAGATGCCTACGAGCAGTACTTC. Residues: CASTDAYEQYF.

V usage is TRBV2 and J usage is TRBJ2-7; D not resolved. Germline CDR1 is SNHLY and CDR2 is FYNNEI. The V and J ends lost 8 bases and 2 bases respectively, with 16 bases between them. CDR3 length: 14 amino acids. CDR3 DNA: TGTGCCAGCTGGGATTTAAGCAACCCCTACGAGCAGTACTTC. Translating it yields CASWDLSNPYEQYF. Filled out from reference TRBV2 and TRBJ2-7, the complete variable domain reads EPEVTQTPSHQVTQMGQEVILRCVPISNHLYFYWYRQILGQKVEFLVSFYNNEISEKSEIFDDQFSVERPDGSNFTLKIRSTKLEDSAMYFCASWDLSNPYEQYFGPGTRLTVT.

The CDR3 reads CASSLGLHYEQYF. CDR3 coding DNA: TGTGCCAGCAGTTTAGGACTCCACTACGAGCAGTACTTC. The chain has TRBV27 and TRBJ2-7; tentatively, D is TRBD2 (5 bases). Trimming took 2 bases from V and 3 from J, leaving 8 bases between them. CDR3 length: 13 residues. CDR1 and CDR2 from the germline V gene are MNHEY and SMNVEV (reference sequence).

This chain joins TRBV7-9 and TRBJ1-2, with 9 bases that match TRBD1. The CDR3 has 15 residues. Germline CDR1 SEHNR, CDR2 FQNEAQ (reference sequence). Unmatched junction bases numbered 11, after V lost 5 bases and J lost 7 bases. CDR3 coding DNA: TGTGCCAGCAGCCCGATAGACAGGGGGGTATCTGGCTACACCTTC. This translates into CASSPIDRGVSGYTF.

CDR3 loop: CASSDVWRSGEQYF. DNA of the CDR3: TGTGCCAGCAGTGACGTCTGGCGAAGCGGCGAGCAGTACTTC. This chain joins TRBV6-1 and TRBJ2-5; tentative D call: TRBD2 (5 bases). The better agreement between TRBJ2-7 and the DNA end casts doubt on the J call. The CDR3 extends over 14 amino acids. Germline lookup yields CDR1 MNHNS and CDR2 SASEGT.

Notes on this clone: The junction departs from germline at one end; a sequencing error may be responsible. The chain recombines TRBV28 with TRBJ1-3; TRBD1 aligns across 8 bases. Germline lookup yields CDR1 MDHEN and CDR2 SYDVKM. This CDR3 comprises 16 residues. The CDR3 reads CTSREDRGNSGNTIYF. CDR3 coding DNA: TGTACCAGCAGAGAAGACAGGGGTAACTCTGGAAACACCATATATTTT.

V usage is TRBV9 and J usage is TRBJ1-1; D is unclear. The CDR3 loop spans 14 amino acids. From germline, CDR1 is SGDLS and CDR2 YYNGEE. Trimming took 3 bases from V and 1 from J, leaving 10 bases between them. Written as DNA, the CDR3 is TGTGCCAGCAGCGGGGGATTTGGGAACACTGAAGCTTTCTTT. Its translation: CASSGGFGNTEAFF.

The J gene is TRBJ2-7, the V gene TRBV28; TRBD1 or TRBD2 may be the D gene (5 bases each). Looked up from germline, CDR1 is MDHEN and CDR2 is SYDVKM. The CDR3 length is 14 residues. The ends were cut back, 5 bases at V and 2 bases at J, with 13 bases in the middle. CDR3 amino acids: CASSPSGTAYEQYF. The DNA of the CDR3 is TGTGCCAGCAGTCCGTCAGGGACCGCCTACGAGCAGTACTTC.

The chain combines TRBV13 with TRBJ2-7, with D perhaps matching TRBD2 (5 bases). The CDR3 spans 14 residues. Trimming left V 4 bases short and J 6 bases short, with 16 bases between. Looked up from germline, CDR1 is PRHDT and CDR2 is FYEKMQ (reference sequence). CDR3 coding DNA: TGTGCCAGCAGCTCACACAAGGACTCCGCCGAGCAGTACTTC. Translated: CASSSHKDSAEQYF.

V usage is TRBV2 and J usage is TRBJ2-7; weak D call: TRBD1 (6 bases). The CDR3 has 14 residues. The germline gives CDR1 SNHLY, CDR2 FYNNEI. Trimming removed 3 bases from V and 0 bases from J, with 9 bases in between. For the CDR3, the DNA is TGTGCCAGCAGTGAGGACAGCCCCTCCTACGAGCAGTACTTC. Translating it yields CASSEDSPSYEQYF.

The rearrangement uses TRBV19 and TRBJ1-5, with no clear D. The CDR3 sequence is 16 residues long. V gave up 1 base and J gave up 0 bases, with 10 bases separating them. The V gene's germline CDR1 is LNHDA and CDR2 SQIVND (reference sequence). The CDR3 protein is CASSIAIYSSNQPQHF. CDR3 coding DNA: TGTGCCAGTAGTATAGCAATTTACAGTAGCAATCAGCCCCAGCATTTT.

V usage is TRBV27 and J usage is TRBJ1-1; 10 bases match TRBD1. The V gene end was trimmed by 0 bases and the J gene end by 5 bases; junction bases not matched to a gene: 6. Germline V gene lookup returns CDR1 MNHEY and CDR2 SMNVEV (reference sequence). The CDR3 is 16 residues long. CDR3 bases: TGTGCCAGCAGTTTATCGGGACAGGGGTGGAGGACTGAAGCTTTCTTT. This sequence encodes CASSLSGQGWRTEAFF.

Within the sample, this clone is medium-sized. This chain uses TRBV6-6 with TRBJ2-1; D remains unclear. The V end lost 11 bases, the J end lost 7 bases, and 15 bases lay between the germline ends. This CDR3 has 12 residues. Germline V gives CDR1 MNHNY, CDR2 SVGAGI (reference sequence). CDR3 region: CAASRPNNEQFF. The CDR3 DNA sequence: TGTGCCGCCAGCCGCCCTAATAATGAGCAGTTCTTC.

The CDR3 is CASSAGPTPSYEQYF. The DNA for the CDR3 is TGCGCCAGCAGCGCCGGTCCGACGCCCTCCTACGAGCAGTACTTC. The V gene is TRBV5-1, the J gene TRBJ2-7, with unresolved D. V lost 4 bases to trimming and J lost 0 bases, with 14 bases between them. The CDR3 has 15 residues. Germline assignment: CDR1 SGHRS and CDR2 YFSETQ.

CDR3 amino acids: CATRLVAGVKGEQFF. The CDR3 DNA follows: TGTGCCACCCGTCTGGTAGCGGGAGTAAAGGGTGAGCAGTTCTTC. This chain uses TRBV11-2 with TRBJ2-1; the match to TRBD2 covers 9 bases. Germline V lookup: CDR1 SGHAT, CDR2 FQNNGV. The CDR3 totals 15 residues. After removal of 10 bases from V and 9 bases from J, the junction contained 16 bases not matched to a gene.

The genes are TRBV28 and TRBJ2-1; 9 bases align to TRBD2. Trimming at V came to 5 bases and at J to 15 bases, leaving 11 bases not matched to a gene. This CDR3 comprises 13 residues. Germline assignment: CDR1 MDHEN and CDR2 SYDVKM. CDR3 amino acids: CASSGTSILALFF. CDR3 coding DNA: TGTGCCAGCAGTGGGACTAGCATATTAGCGCTGTTCTTC. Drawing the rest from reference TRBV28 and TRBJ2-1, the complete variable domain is DVKVTQSSRYLVKRTGEKVFLECVQDMDHENMFWYRQDPGLGLRLIYFSYDVKMKEKGDIPEGYSVSREKKERFSLILESASTNQTSMYLCASSGTSILALFFGPGTRLTVL.

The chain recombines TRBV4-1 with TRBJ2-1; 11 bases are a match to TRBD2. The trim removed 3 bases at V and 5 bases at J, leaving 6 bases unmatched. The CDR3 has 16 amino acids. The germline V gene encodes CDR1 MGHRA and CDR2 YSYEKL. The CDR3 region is CASSHALAGEDNEQFF. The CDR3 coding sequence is TGCGCCAGCAGCCACGCACTAGCGGGAGAGGACAATGAGCAGTTCTTC.

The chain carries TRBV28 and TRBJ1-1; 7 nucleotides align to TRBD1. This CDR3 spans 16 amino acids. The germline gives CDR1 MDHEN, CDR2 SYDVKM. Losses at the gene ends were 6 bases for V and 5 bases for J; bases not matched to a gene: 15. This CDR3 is CASSPSGGGAGTEAFF. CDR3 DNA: TGTGCCAGCAGCCCTAGTGGAGGGGGCGCGGGGACTGAAGCTTTCTTT.

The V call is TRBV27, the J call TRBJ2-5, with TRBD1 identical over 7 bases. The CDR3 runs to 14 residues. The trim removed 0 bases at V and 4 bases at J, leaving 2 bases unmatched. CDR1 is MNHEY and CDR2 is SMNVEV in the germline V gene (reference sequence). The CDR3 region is CASSLSRGLETQYF. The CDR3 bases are TGTGCCAGCAGTTTATCAAGGGGGCTAGAGACCCAGTACTTC.

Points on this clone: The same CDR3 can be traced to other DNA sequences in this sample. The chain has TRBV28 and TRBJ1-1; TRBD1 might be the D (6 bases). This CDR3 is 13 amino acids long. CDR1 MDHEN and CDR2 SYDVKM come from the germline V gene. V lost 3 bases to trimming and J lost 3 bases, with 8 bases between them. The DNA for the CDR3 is TGTGCCAGCAGTTTCGGGGGCGACACTGAAGCTTTCTTT. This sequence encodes CASSFGGDTEAFF. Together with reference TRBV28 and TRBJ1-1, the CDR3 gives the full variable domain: DVKVTQSSRYLVKRTGEKVFLECVQDMDHENMFWYRQDPGLGLRLIYFSYDVKMKEKGDIPEGYSVSREKKERFSLILESASTNQTSMYLCASSFGGDTEAFFGQGTRLTVV.

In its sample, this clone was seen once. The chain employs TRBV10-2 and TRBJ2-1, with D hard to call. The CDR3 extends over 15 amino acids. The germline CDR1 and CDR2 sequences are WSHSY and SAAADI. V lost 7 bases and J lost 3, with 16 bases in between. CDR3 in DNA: TGCGCCAGCAAGGATTCCACCCCCAACTACAATGAGCAGTTCTTC. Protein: CASKDSTPNYNEQFF.

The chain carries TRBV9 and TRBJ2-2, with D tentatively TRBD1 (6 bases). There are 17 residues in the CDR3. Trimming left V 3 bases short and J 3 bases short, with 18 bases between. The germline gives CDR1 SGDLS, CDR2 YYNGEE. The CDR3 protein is CASSAGTKKGYTGELFF. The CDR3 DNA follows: TGTGCCAGCAGCGCCGGGACAAAAAAAGGATACACCGGGGAGCTGTTTTTT.

In nucleotides, the CDR3 is TGTGCCAGCAGCCCTCGGACTAGCGGGAGTGAAGAGCAGTACTTC. Protein sequence: CASSPRTSGSEEQYF. This sequence joins TRBV13 and TRBJ2-5; TRBD2 matches at 13 bases. The V gene's germline CDR1 is PRHDT and CDR2 FYEKMQ (reference sequence). Germline trimming cut 5 bases from V and 11 bases from J; bases unmatched to any gene: 11. The CDR3 extends over 15 amino acids. The variable domain in full, completed from reference TRBV13 and TRBJ2-5, reads AAGVIQSPRHLIKEKRETATLKCYPIPRHDTVYWYQQGPGQDPQFLISFYEKMQSDKGSIPDRFSAQQFSDYHSELNMSSLELGDSALYFCASSPRTSGSEEQYFGPGTRLLVL.